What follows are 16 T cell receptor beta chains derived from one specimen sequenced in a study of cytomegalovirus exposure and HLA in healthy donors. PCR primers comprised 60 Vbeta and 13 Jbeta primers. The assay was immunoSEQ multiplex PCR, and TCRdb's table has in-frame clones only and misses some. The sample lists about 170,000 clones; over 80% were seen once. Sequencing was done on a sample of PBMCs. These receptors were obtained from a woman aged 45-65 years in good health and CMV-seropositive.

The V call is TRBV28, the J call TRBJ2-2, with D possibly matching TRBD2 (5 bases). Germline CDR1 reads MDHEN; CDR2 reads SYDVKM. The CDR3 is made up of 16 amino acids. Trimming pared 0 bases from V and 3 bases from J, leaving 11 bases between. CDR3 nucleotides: TGTGCCAGCAGTTTATGGGGGATGCGGGACACCGGGGAGCTGTTTTTT. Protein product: CASSLWGMRDTGELFF.

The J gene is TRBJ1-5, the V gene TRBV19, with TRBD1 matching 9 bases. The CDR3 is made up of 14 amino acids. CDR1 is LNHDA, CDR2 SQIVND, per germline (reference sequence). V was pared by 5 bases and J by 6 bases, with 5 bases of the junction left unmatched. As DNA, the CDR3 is TGTGCCAGTAGTTTCGACAGGGGGAGTCAGCCCCAGCATTTT. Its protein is CASSFDRGSQPQHF.

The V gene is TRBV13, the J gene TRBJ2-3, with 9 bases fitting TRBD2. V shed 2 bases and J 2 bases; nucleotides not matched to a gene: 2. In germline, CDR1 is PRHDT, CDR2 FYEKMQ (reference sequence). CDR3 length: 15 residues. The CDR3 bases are TGTGCCAGCAGCTTAATAGCGGGGGCCACAGATACGCAGTATTTT. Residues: CASSLIAGATDTQYF. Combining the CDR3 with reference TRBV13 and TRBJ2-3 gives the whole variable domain AAGVIQSPRHLIKEKRETATLKCYPIPRHDTVYWYQQGPGQDPQFLISFYEKMQSDKGSIPDRFSAQQFSDYHSELNMSSLELGDSALYFCASSLIAGATDTQYFGPGTRLTVL.

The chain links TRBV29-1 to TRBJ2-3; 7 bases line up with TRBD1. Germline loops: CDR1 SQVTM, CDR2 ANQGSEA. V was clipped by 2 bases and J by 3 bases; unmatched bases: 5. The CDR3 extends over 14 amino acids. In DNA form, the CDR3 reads TGCAGCGTTGAAAGAGGGGGCCGGACAGATACGCAGTATTTT. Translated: CSVERGGRTDTQYF.

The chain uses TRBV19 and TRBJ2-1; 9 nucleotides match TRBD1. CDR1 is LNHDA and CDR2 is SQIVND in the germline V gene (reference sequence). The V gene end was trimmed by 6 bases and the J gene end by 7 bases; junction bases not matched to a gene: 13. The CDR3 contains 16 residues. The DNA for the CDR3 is TGTGCCAGTAGGAACCCCACAGGGGGCGCATCGAATGAGCAGTTCTTC. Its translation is CASRNPTGGASNEQFF.

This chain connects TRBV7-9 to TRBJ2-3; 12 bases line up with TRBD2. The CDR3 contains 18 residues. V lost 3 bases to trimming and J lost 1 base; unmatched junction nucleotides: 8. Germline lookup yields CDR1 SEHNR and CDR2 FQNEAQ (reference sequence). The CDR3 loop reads CASSFSVASGGGTDTQYF. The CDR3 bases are TGTGCCAGCAGCTTTTCAGTGGCTAGCGGGGGGGGCACAGATACGCAGTATTTT.

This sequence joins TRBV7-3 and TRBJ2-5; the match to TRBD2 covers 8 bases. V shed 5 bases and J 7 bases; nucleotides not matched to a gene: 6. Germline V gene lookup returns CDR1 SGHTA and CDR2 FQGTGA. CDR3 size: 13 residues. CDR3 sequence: CASSLGREGTQYF. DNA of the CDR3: TGTGCCAGCAGCCTCGGACGGGAGGGGACCCAGTACTTC.

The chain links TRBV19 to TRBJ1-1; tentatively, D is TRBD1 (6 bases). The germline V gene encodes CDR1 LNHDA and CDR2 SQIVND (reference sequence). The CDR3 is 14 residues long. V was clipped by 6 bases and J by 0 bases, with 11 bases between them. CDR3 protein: CASRGQSMNTEAFF. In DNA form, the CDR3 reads TGTGCCAGTAGGGGACAATCCATGAACACTGAAGCTTTCTTT.

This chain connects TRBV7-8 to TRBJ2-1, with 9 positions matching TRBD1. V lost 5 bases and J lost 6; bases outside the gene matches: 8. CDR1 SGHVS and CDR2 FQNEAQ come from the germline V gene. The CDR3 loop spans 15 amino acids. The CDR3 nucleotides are TGTGCCAGCAGCCCGGGACAGGGTGCCTCCAATGAGCAGTTCTTC. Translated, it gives CASSPGQGASNEQFF.

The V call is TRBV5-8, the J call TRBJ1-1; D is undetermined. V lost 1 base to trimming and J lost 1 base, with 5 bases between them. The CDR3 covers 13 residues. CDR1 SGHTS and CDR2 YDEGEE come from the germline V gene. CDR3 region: CASSLIRNTEAFF. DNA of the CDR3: TGTGCCAGCAGCTTGATCAGGAACACTGAAGCTTTCTTT.

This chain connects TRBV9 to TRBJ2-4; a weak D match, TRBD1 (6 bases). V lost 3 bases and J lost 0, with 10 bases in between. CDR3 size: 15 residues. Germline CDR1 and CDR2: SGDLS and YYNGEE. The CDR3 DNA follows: TGTGCCAGCAGCGCGACAGGACTAGCCAAAAACATTCAGTACTTC. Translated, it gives CASSATGLAKNIQYF.

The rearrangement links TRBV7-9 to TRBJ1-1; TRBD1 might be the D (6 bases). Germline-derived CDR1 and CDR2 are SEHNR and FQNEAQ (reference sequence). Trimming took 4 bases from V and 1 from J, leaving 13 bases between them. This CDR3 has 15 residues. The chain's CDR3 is CASSSPQGTNTEAFF. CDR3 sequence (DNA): TGTGCCAGCAGCTCCCCACAGGGCACGAACACTGAAGCTTTCTTT. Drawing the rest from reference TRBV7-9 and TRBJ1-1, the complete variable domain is DTGVSQNPRHKITKRGQNVTFRCDPISEHNRLYWYRQTLGQGPEFLTYFQNEAQLEKSRLLSDRFSAERPKGSFSTLEIQRTEQGDSAMYLCASSSPQGTNTEAFFGQGTRLTVV.

CDR3 DNA sequence: TGCGCCAGCAGCCAAGAAGCAGGGGGATCCTCGGCCCAGCATTTT. Its translation: CASSQEAGGSSAQHF. The chain links TRBV4-3 to TRBJ1-5, with 7 bases identical to TRBD1. The CDR3 sequence is 15 residues long. V was pared by 0 bases and J by 11 bases, with 10 bases of the junction left unmatched. Germline V gene sequence: CDR1 LGHNA, CDR2 YSLEER.

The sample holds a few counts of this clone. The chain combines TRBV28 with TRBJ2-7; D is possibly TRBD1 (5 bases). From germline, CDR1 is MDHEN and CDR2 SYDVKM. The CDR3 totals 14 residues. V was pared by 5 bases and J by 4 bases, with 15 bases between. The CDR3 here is CASSLPGRVYEQYF. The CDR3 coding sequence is TGTGCCAGCAGTCTTCCTGGCAGGGTATACGAGCAGTACTTC.

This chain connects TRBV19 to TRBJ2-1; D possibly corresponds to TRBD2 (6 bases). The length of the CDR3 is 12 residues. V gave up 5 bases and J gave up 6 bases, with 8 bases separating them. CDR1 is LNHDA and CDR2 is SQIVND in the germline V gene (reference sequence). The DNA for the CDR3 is TGTGCCAGTAGTGTGGGAGGCAATGAGCAGTTCTTC. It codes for CASSVGGNEQFF.

The CDR3 region has the DNA TGTGCCAGCTCTCCGGGGGGGCTCGGACAGCCCCAGCATTTT. This translates into CASSPGGLGQPQHF. This rearrangement joins TRBV18 to TRBJ1-5, with D perhaps matching TRBD1 (6 bases). V was cut by 6 bases and J by 7 bases, with 16 bases left in between. CDR1 is KGHSH, CDR2 LQKENI, per germline. This CDR3 region has 14 residues.